The 19 T cell receptor beta chains listed next were all sequenced from one sample in a study of regulatory T cells in long-lasting Graves disease. The time point was: persistent/refractory GD, antithyroid drugs over 5 years with positive TRAb. Extracted RNA from PBMCs served as the source of the TCR library. CDR3-region Arm-PCR and iRepertoire HTBI primers produced the TCR beta libraries. Each CDR3 protein gets one entry after TCRdb re-called the multiplex PCR reads with MiXCR. The sample includes approximately 400,000 distinct CDR3 sequences, roughly a quarter of them seen just once. The source was peripheral blood mononuclear cells (PBMCs), collected when the disease was refractory, from a patient treated with antithyroid drugs. These receptors all stem from a female donor with Graves disease.

The CDR3 sequence is CASSDGQRRLSGNTIYF. The CDR3 DNA follows: TGTGCCAGTAGCGACGGACAGCGTCGACTCTCTGGAAACACCATATATTTT. This chain uses TRBV19 with TRBJ1-3; D may be TRBD1 (6 bases). Germline V gene sequence: CDR1 LNHDA, CDR2 SQIVND (reference sequence). V was shortened by 6 bases and J by 0 bases, with 18 bases between the two germline ends. The CDR3 is made up of 17 amino acids.

This clonotype was detected many times. The chain combines TRBV28 with TRBJ1-2; tentative D call: TRBD1 (6 bases). This CDR3 comprises 15 residues. CDR1 MDHEN and CDR2 SYDVKM come from the germline V gene. V was trimmed by 6 bases and J by 3 bases, leaving 17 bases between them. For the CDR3, the DNA is TGTGCCAGCAGCTCTTGGGGGGGGGCTGACTATGGCTACACCTTC. Encoded protein: CASSSWGGADYGYTF.

This clonotype was found many times. The chain recombines TRBV7-8 with TRBJ2-4; weak D call: TRBD2 (6 bases). Germline V gene sequence: CDR1 SGHVS, CDR2 FQNEAQ. This CDR3 spans 16 amino acids. Trimming cost V 4 bases and J 3 bases, with 16 bases left between them. The chain's CDR3 is CASSSAFGGGKNIQYF. CDR3 nucleotides: TGTGCCAGCAGCTCAGCCTTCGGGGGAGGCAAAAACATTCAGTACTTC.

The J gene is TRBJ2-2, the V gene TRBV27; unclear D gene. The germline V gene has CDR1 MNHEY and CDR2 SMNVEV (reference sequence). This CDR3 spans 12 amino acids. Trimming removed 1 base at V and 7 bases at J, with 4 bases between. CDR3 sequence reads: CASSLLSGELFF. CDR3 coding DNA: TGTGCCAGCAGTTTATTAAGCGGGGAGCTGTTTTTT.

This clonotype was found a few times. The chain carries TRBV18 and TRBJ1-1; tentatively, D is TRBD1 (6 bases). V gave up 6 bases and J gave up 3 bases, with 11 bases separating them. The CDR3 contains 13 residues. CDR1 KGHSH and CDR2 LQKENI come from the germline V gene. The CDR3 DNA sequence: TGTGCCAGCTCCCGGACAGCAGACACTGAAGCTTTCTTT. This gives the protein CASSRTADTEAFF.

The gene calls are TRBV29-1 and TRBJ1-5; D unresolved. V was cut by 1 base and J by 3 bases, with 7 bases left in between. The germline CDR1 and CDR2 sequences are SQVTM and ANQGSEA. The CDR3 consists of 13 residues. The DNA of the CDR3 is TGCAGCGTTGAAGTGGGTCTCAATCAGCCCCAGCATTTT. It yields the protein CSVEVGLNQPQHF.

The chain carries TRBV5-1 and TRBJ2-5; D unclear. This CDR3 contains 14 residues. V was shortened by 0 bases and J by 1 base, with 7 bases between the two germline ends. Germline CDR1 SGHRS, CDR2 YFSETQ. This CDR3 is CASSLGVVQETQYF. The DNA of the CDR3 is TGCGCCAGCAGCTTGGGGGTCGTCCAAGAGACCCAGTACTTC. Supplemented by reference TRBV5-1 and TRBJ2-5, the full variable domain reads KAGVTQTPRYLIKTRGQQVTLSCSPISGHRSVSWYQQTPGQGLQFLFEYFSETQRNKGNFPGRFSGRQFSNSRSEMNVSTLELGDSALYLCASSLGVVQETQYFGPGTRLLVL.

This clonotype turned up a few times. V is TRBV6-1 and J is TRBJ2-2; D gene unclear. The V gene lost 8 bases and the J gene lost 6 bases, with 13 bases spanning the gap. The CDR3 contains 13 residues. Germline V gene data show CDR1 as MNHNS and CDR2 as SASEGT. The CDR3: CASRPHNPGELFF. The CDR3 region has the DNA TGTGCCAGCCGACCACATAACCCCGGGGAGCTGTTTTTT.

There are a few counts of this clonotype. The rearrangement joins TRBV6-1 to TRBJ1-1; the D is unclear. Per germline, CDR1 MNHNS and CDR2 SASEGT. V was clipped by 6 bases and J by 7 bases, with 12 bases between them. This CDR3 has 12 residues. The CDR3 sequence: CASRTIPGEAFF. DNA of the CDR3: TGTGCCAGCAGGACAATTCCTGGTGAAGCTTTCTTT.

The chain has TRBV19 and TRBJ1-2; D is unresolved. CDR3 length equals 13 residues. Germline CDR1 reads LNHDA; CDR2 reads SQIVND (reference sequence). Trimming shortened V by 7 bases and J by 3 bases, and 12 bases separated the two germline ends. This chain's CDR3 is CASTIGDYYGYTF. Written as DNA, the CDR3 is TGTGCCAGTACCATAGGAGACTACTATGGCTACACCTTC.

The sample holds a few counts of this clonotype. The chain uses TRBV3-1 and TRBJ1-5, with D perhaps matching TRBD1 (5 bases). CDR3 length equals 15 residues. CDR1 and CDR2 from the germline V gene are LGHDT and YNNKEL (reference sequence). V dropped 0 bases and J dropped 5 bases, with 11 bases sitting between them. CDR3 in DNA: TGTGCCAGCAGCCAAGATGGCGGGGACCATCAGCCCCAGCATTTT. It yields the protein CASSQDGGDHQPQHF.

This clonotype appeared a few times. The gene calls are TRBV5-5 and TRBJ2-1, with TRBD1 matching 9 bases. The CDR3 sequence is 15 residues long. CDR1 is SGHKS, CDR2 YYEKEE, per germline (reference sequence). The trim removed 2 bases at V and 6 bases at J, leaving 6 bases unmatched. The CDR3 region is CASSFGTGSGNEQFF. Here the CDR3 DNA reads TGTGCCAGCAGCTTTGGGACAGGGAGCGGCAATGAGCAGTTCTTC.

This clonotype has just a few counts. This chain links TRBV19 with TRBJ1-1; D uncertain. V was cut by 3 bases and J by 5 bases, with 13 bases left in between. The CDR3 has 14 residues. Germline assignment: CDR1 LNHDA and CDR2 SQIVND (reference sequence). The CDR3 reads CASSIVNGRTEAFF. The CDR3 DNA sequence: TGTGCCAGTAGTATCGTGAACGGGAGGACTGAAGCTTTCTTT.

This clonotype was counted a few times. The V and J genes are TRBV6-2 or TRBV6-3 and TRBJ1-1; tentatively, D is TRBD1 (6 bases). Germline CDR1 reads MNHEY; CDR2 reads SVGEGT. The CDR3 sequence is 14 residues long. The V end lost 4 bases, the J end lost 8 bases, and 17 bases lay between the germline ends. The CDR3 here is CASSLDSPKWEAFF. CDR3 in DNA: TGTGCCAGCAGTTTGGACAGCCCAAAATGGGAAGCTTTCTTT.

J is TRBJ1-3 and V is TRBV25-1; D perhaps matches TRBD1 (5 bases). The CDR3 runs to 18 residues. In germline, CDR1 is MGHDK, CDR2 SYGVNS. The V end lost 6 bases, the J end lost 0 bases, and 21 bases lay between the germline ends. This CDR3 is CASRPTGWDYYSGNTIYF. CDR3 DNA: TGTGCCAGCAGGCCGACTGGGTGGGACTACTACTCTGGAAACACCATATATTTT.

The chain is built from TRBV3-1 and TRBJ2-3, with TRBD1 matching over 9 bases. Germline V lookup: CDR1 LGHDT, CDR2 YNNKEL (reference sequence). The V and J ends lost 2 bases and 1 base, in that order; junction bases with no gene match: 4. CDR3 length: 16 amino acids. The DNA for the CDR3 is TGTGCCAGCAGCCAACCCCGGGACAGGGGCACAGATACGCAGTATTTT. It codes for CASSQPRDRGTDTQYF.

The J gene is TRBJ1-5, the V gene TRBV15, with 10 positions matching TRBD1. Germline values: CDR1 LNHNV, CDR2 YYDKDF (reference sequence). The CDR3 length is 17 residues. V gave up 5 bases and J gave up 4 bases; unmatched junction bases: 11. CDR3 DNA sequence: TGTGCCACCAGCGCGACCCGGGACAGGGGTACGAATCAGCCCCAGCATTTT. Residues: CATSATRDRGTNQPQHF.

This rearrangement joins TRBV27 to TRBJ2-2, with D unresolved. The CDR3 contains 14 residues. V shed 3 bases and J shed 2 bases, with 7 bases lying between them. The V gene's germline CDR1 is MNHEY and CDR2 SMNVEV (reference sequence). For the CDR3, the DNA is TGTGCCAGCAGTTTCCAGGTTAACACCGGGGAGCTGTTTTTT. Translated, it gives CASSFQVNTGELFF.

This clonotype was recorded a few times. A junction end diverges from the germline sequence, so it may reflect a read error. This chain uses TRBV28 with TRBJ1-1; D gene unclear. Germline assignment: CDR1 MDHEN and CDR2 SYDVKM. The CDR3 contains 13 residues. In DNA, the CDR3 is TGTGCCAGCAGTTTCCACCAGAACGCTGAAGCTTTCTTT. Translated, it gives CASSFHQNAEAFF.